The 14 T cell receptor beta chains listed next were all sequenced from one sample in a study of T cells in Graves' hyperthyroidism and ophthalmopathy. Authors of the study amplified TCR beta CDR3 regions from RNA transcripts. TCR CDR3 underwent first-round RT-PCR with the HTBI primer set. TCRdb re-called the multiplex PCR reads with MiXCR, one entry per CDR3 protein. The sample records approximately 500,000 distinct CDR3 sequences, just over 45% being singletons. Sequenced: peripheral blood or thyroid tissue (not recorded which). All receptors come from a woman aged 18-35 years with Graves' hyperthyroidism.

With respect to this clonotype: The junction and the germline gene differ at one end; a read error may be behind it. The gene calls are TRBV12-3 or TRBV12-4 and TRBJ2-7, with D uncertain. CDR3 size: 12 residues. The CDR3 sequence: CASSPGSDEQYF. In nucleotides, the CDR3 is TGCGCCAGCAGTCCCGGCAGCGACGAGCAGTACTTC.

This clonotype has ten or more counts. CDR3 sequence reads: CSPGTSAAGDGTEAFF. In nucleotides, the CDR3 is TGCAGTCCAGGCACCAGCGCAGCGGGGGATGGGACTGAAGCTTTCTTT. The chain employs TRBV20-1 and TRBJ1-1; a weak D match, TRBD1 (5 bases). The CDR3 spans 16 residues. The V and J ends lost 8 bases and 5 bases respectively, with 27 bases between them. Germline V lookup: CDR1 DFQATT, CDR2 SNEGSKA (reference sequence).

This clonotype was observed many times. The J gene is TRBJ1-1, the V gene TRBV12-3 or TRBV12-4, with TRBD1 matching 8 bases. Trimming at V came to 1 base and at J to 2 bases, leaving 3 bases not matched to a gene. The CDR3 has 15 residues. The CDR3 here is CASSLVGQGNTEAFF. CDR3 coding DNA: TGTGCCAGCAGTTTAGTAGGACAGGGTAACACTGAAGCTTTCTTT.

This clonotype was detected only once. The CDR3 spells CASSLIANTF. The CDR3 nucleotides read TGTGCCAGCAGCTTGATTGCGAACACCTTC. This chain links TRBV7-8 with TRBJ1-2; D remains ambiguous. This CDR3 has 10 amino acids. CDR1 is SGHVS and CDR2 is FQNEAQ in the germline V gene. Between the trimmed V and J ends, which lost 3 bases and 12 bases, there was a span of 8 bases.

This clonotype was observed at least ten times. This chain joins TRBV9 and TRBJ1-5, with D perhaps TRBD1 (5 bases). The CDR3 extends over 15 amino acids. Trimming took 4 bases from V and 4 from J, leaving 15 bases between them. CDR1 and CDR2 from the germline V gene are SGDLS and YYNGEE. The CDR3 region has the DNA TGTGCCAGCAGCCAACTTACGGGGGGAAATCAGCCCCAGCATTTT. Its translation is CASSQLTGGNQPQHF.

The chain uses TRBV20-1 and TRBJ1-5; 8 nucleotides match TRBD1. The CDR3 totals 16 residues. V trimming: 6 bases; J trimming: 2 bases; junction bases outside the gene matches: 12. Germline CDR1 reads DFQATT; CDR2 reads SNEGSKA (reference sequence). The CDR3 here is CSALADREGGNQPQHF. For the CDR3, the DNA is TGCAGTGCCCTAGCGGACAGGGAGGGTGGCAATCAGCCCCAGCATTTT.

Many counts were recorded for this clonotype. The chain employs TRBV12-5 and TRBJ1-2; 8 nucleotides line up with TRBD1. The CDR3 has 16 residues. J gave up 3 bases and V 1 base, and 7 bases lay outside the gene matches. CDR1 and CDR2 (germline): LGHNT, FRNRAP. CDR3 amino acids: CASGLGGTGFDYGYTF. The CDR3 coding sequence is TGTGCTAGTGGTTTGGGTGGGACAGGCTTTGACTATGGCTACACCTTC.

This chain links TRBV30 with TRBJ1-4; no reliable D call. Trimming shortened V by 0 bases and J by 8 bases, and 10 bases separated the two germline ends. This CDR3 contains 13 residues. Germline V CDR1 and CDR2: GTSNPN, SVGIG (reference sequence). CDR3 sequence: CAWSVPSVEKLFF. In nucleotides, the CDR3 is TGTGCCTGGAGTGTTCCCTCGGTCGAAAAACTGTTTTTT.

This clonotype was detected a few times. The chain employs TRBV20-1 and TRBJ2-3; D might be TRBD2 (5 bases). The CDR3 covers 14 residues. Trimming took off 3 bases at V and 0 bases at J, with 10 bases between the two ends. Germline V lookup: CDR1 DFQATT, CDR2 SNEGSKA (reference sequence). CDR3: CSARSRLSTDTQYF. The CDR3 DNA reads TGCAGTGCTAGGTCGCGACTAAGCACAGATACGCAGTATTTT.

This clonotype was seen many times. V usage is TRBV20-1 and J usage is TRBJ2-7; D is ambiguous. Germline values: CDR1 DFQATT, CDR2 SNEGSKA (reference sequence). The ends were cut back, 6 bases at V and 5 bases at J, with 8 bases in the middle. The CDR3 consists of 10 residues. The CDR3 sequence is CSALRDEQYF. The DNA for the CDR3 is TGCAGTGCCCTCCGGGACGAGCAGTACTTC.

There are many counts of this clonotype. The V call is TRBV19, the J call TRBJ2-5, with D possibly TRBD2 on 5 matching bases. Germline V gene sequence: CDR1 LNHDA, CDR2 SQIVND (reference sequence). This CDR3 spans 16 amino acids. V lost 3 bases and J lost 2, with 16 bases in between. CDR3 residues: CASSITPPSLQETQYF. The CDR3 DNA reads as TGTGCCAGTAGTATCACCCCCCCTAGCCTACAAGAGACCCAGTACTTC.

This clonotype was observed at least ten times. The genes are TRBV20-1 and TRBJ1-1, with D perhaps TRBD1 (6 bases). This CDR3 region has 13 residues. Germline CDR1 DFQATT, CDR2 SNEGSKA (reference sequence). Trimming took off 5 bases at V and 3 bases at J, with 13 bases between the two ends. This CDR3 is CSARFQGYTEAFF. CDR3 nucleotides: TGCAGTGCTCGGTTTCAGGGGTACACTGAAGCTTTCTTT.

This clonotype has a count of ten or more. This rearrangement joins TRBV27 to TRBJ2-7; 8 positions match TRBD2. This CDR3 is 15 amino acids long. V trimming: 5 bases; J trimming: 2 bases; junction bases outside the gene matches: 8. Germline values: CDR1 MNHEY, CDR2 SMNVEV (reference sequence). The CDR3 coding sequence is TGTGCCAGCAGTGTAAAGCGGGGGCTAACCTACGAGCAGTACTTC. It encodes CASSVKRGLTYEQYF.

The V call is TRBV6-1, the J call TRBJ2-7; D remains unclear. The CDR3 consists of 17 residues. Germline CDR1 reads MNHNS; CDR2 reads SASEGT. V was shortened by 6 bases and J by 1 base, with 22 bases between the two germline ends. The CDR3 spells CASSRGEGLVVSYEQYF. CDR3 sequence (DNA): TGTGCCAGCAGCCGAGGCGAAGGGCTAGTAGTGTCCTACGAGCAGTACTTC.